Each of the 13 T cell receptor beta chains below was sequenced from the same sample in a study of blood T cell repertoires in COVID-19 (dated by TCRdb to 2020 to 2021). Library creation used the immunoSEQ multiplex PCR assay. Sourced from immuneACCESS, this table was stored by TCRdb with only in-frame sequences that have V and J called. A share of the clones is absent; for the studies checked, an unresolved V gene accounts for under half, and the remainder has no known explanation. Present in this sample are approximately 96,000 clones, more than 90% of which were seen just once. Less than 5% of the sample is taken by the ten largest. The sequencing sample was made of peripheral blood. Source of these receptors: a human donor with active COVID-19. The donor label of this sample is uncertain.

The V gene is TRBV7-2, the J gene TRBJ1-6; 7 bases align to TRBD1. The CDR3 is made up of 16 amino acids. The germline CDR1 and CDR2 sequences are SGHTA and FQGNSA. With 0 bases clipped from V and 9 bases from J, the junction kept 8 bases outside the gene matches. In nucleotides, the CDR3 is TGTGCCAGCAGCTTAGCCAGACAGGGAAGAAGTTCACCCCTCCACTTT. Its protein is CASSLARQGRSSPLHF.

The V gene is TRBV6-2 or TRBV6-3, the J gene TRBJ1-2; D is unresolved. Germline lookup yields CDR1 MNHEY and CDR2 SVGEGT. V was pared by 4 bases and J by 7 bases, with 10 bases between. The CDR3 has 12 amino acids. As DNA, the CDR3 is TGTGCCAGCAGTTTGCCAGGTAGTGGCTACACCTTC. Its translation is CASSLPGSGYTF.

V usage is TRBV10-3 and J usage is TRBJ1-1; 7 nucleotides agree with TRBD1. Germline-derived CDR1 and CDR2 are ENHRY and SYGVKD. This CDR3 contains 13 residues. Trimming took 5 bases from V and 11 from J; bases not matched to a gene: 11. The CDR3 DNA is TGTGCCATCAGTCGAGACAGGGAAAATATGGCTTTCTTT. This gives the protein CAISRDRENMAFF.

Remarks on this clone: One end of the junction fails to match germline, which may point to a read error. The CDR3 is CASSPKETQYF. CDR3 nucleotides: TGTGCTAGCAGCCCCAAAGAGACCCAGTACTTC. V and J are TRBV7-7 and TRBJ2-5, with D unclear. This CDR3 contains 11 residues. The germline CDR1 and CDR2 sequences are SSHAT and FNYEAQ (reference sequence).

The chain uses TRBV11-2 and TRBJ2-5; D may be TRBD2 (6 bases). This CDR3 is 16 amino acids long. The V end was cut by 0 bases, the J end by 5 bases, with 16 bases between. The germline gives CDR1 SGHAT, CDR2 FQNNGV. The CDR3 protein is CASSLESIGGGETQYF. Written as DNA, the CDR3 is TGTGCCAGCAGCTTAGAAAGCATCGGTGGAGGGGAGACCCAGTACTTC.

The chain joins TRBV27 to TRBJ2-3; maybe TRBD2 (6 bases). Germline CDR1 is MNHEY and CDR2 is SMNVEV (reference sequence). The CDR3 has 16 residues. V lost 5 bases and J 1 base, leaving 16 bases between the germline ends. The CDR3, as DNA: TGTGCCAGCAGTCCTAGGTCTAGCGCAGGCACAGATACGCAGTATTTT. Protein product: CASSPRSSAGTDTQYF.

The CDR3 nucleotides read TGCGCCAGCAGTCAATCGGTGAAGGGGGCCCCCTACAATGAGCAGTTCTTC. It specifies CASSQSVKGAPYNEQFF. This chain links TRBV23-1 with TRBJ2-1; 7 bases are shared with TRBD1. TRBV23-1 is recorded as an ORF, its role being uncertain. The V gene end was trimmed by 0 bases and the J gene end by 2 bases; junction bases not matched to a gene: 7. This CDR3 is 17 amino acids long.

The count of this clone is one. The junction and the germline gene differ at one end; a read error may be behind it. The V call is TRBV18, the J call TRBJ1-2; 7 bases agree with TRBD1. Germline CDR1 reads KGHSH; CDR2 reads LQKENI. The CDR3 is 13 residues long. The CDR3 spells CASSPSAGTDWPF. The CDR3, as DNA: TGTGCCAGCTCACCATCGGCCGGGACAGACTGGCCCTTC.

The chain employs TRBV29-1 and TRBJ2-3; TRBD2 matches 7 bases. V gave up 5 bases and J gave up 2 bases; unmatched junction bases: 7. The V gene's germline CDR1 is SQVTM and CDR2 ANQGSEA. The CDR3 has 14 residues. CDR3 coding DNA: TGCAGCGTTCTTCCGGGACTACACACAGATACGCAGTATTTT. Translating gives CSVLPGLHTDTQYF.

The rearrangement joins TRBV5-1 to TRBJ2-7, with 10 bases matching TRBD1. The germline V gene encodes CDR1 SGHRS and CDR2 YFSETQ. The CDR3 runs to 15 residues. V trimming: 0 bases; J trimming: 5 bases; junction bases outside the gene matches: 5. The CDR3 nucleotides read TGCGCCAGCAGCTTGGCGGGACAGGGGATGGACGAGCAGTACTTC. As protein: CASSLAGQGMDEQYF.

The gene calls are TRBV4-3 and TRBJ1-5; possible D gene TRBD1, 5 bases. Looked up from germline, CDR1 is LGHNA and CDR2 is YSLEER. The CDR3 has 17 residues. V was pared by 0 bases and J by 6 bases, with 18 bases between. The CDR3 DNA reads as TGCGCCAGCAGCCAAGAAGCCTCGCCCCACGGGGGTCAGCCCCAGCATTTT. Its translation: CASSQEASPHGGQPQHF.

J is TRBJ2-7 and V is TRBV3-1 (or the pseudogene TRBV3-2); the D is unclear. Germline CDR1 and CDR2: LGHDT and YNNKEL (reference sequence). The CDR3 length is 13 residues. V lost 1 base to trimming and J lost 3 bases, with 7 bases between them. CDR3 DNA: TGTGCCAGCAGCCAAGTAGAGAACTACGAGCAGTACTTC. Protein: CASSQVENYEQYF.

With respect to this clone: Other DNA sequences within the sample encode an identical CDR3. The chain couples TRBV18 to TRBJ2-7; 10 bases are shared with TRBD2. The ends lost 3 bases at V and 1 base at J; junction bases unmatched: 3. Germline assignment: CDR1 KGHSH and CDR2 LQKENI. The CDR3 consists of 15 residues. In DNA, the CDR3 is TGTGCCAGCTCACCTTCTAGCGGGAGTTCCTACGAGCAGTACTTC. Amino acids: CASSPSSGSSYEQYF.